Below are 14 T cell receptor beta chains sequenced from a single sample in a study of blood T cell repertoires in COVID-19. Assay used: immunoSEQ multiplex PCR; TCRdb lists only in-frame clones, some missing. The table lists a few hundred thousand clones, roughly 90% of them singletons. Sequences were obtained from peripheral blood. The receptors stem from a man younger than 30 with COVID-19, enrolled during active disease.

The chain joins TRBV19 to TRBJ2-1, with TRBD2 as a possible D gene (7 bases). The V gene lost 6 bases and the J gene lost 2 bases, with 14 bases spanning the gap. The CDR3 runs to 15 residues. Per the germline V gene, CDR1 is LNHDA and CDR2 is SQIVND (reference sequence). CDR3 residues: CASRGLGGPYNEQFF. The DNA for the CDR3 is TGTGCCAGTAGGGGACTGGGGGGGCCCTACAATGAGCAGTTCTTC.

The CDR3 DNA sequence: TGCGCCAGCAGCTTGGCCTATCTGGGTCGGGGTGAGCAGTTCTTC. This translates into CASSLAYLGRGEQFF. This sequence joins TRBV5-1 and TRBJ2-1; tentatively, D is TRBD2 (5 bases). V lost 0 bases and J 9 bases, leaving 16 bases between the germline ends. The CDR3 loop spans 15 amino acids. Germline lookup yields CDR1 SGHRS and CDR2 YFSETQ.

CDR3 bases: TGTGCCTCCTCACCCGGACAGGGAGGTCGCGAGCAGTACTTC. This gives the protein CASSPGQGGREQYF. V is TRBV2 and J is TRBJ2-7, with TRBD1 matching over 8 bases. V lost 11 bases and J lost 6; bases outside the gene matches: 15. The CDR3 is 14 amino acids. Germline V gene sequence: CDR1 SNHLY, CDR2 FYNNEI.

The chain couples TRBV10-3 to TRBJ2-7, with D perhaps matching TRBD2 (6 bases). Trimming removed 8 bases at V and 1 base at J, with 12 bases between. Per the germline V gene, CDR1 is ENHRY and CDR2 is SYGVKD. The CDR3 loop spans 13 amino acids. CDR3 nucleotide sequence: TGTGCCATCGGGACTGGGGATTCCTACGAGCAGTACTTC. It codes for CAIGTGDSYEQYF.

V and J are TRBV19 and TRBJ1-6, with 8 positions matching TRBD1. The CDR3 runs to 13 residues. Germline V gene lookup returns CDR1 LNHDA and CDR2 SQIVND (reference sequence). J lost 14 bases, V lost 6 bases, and 9 bases had no gene match. In DNA, the CDR3 is TGTGCCAGTAGCACGCAACAGGGGGATGCCCTCCACTTT. Translated, it gives CASSTQQGDALHF.

The chain carries TRBV10-2 and TRBJ2-1; D perhaps matches TRBD1 (5 bases). Germline V CDR1 and CDR2: WSHSY, SAAADI. This CDR3 is 13 amino acids long. The V gene lost 2 bases and the J gene lost 7 bases, with 9 bases spanning the gap. The DNA for the CDR3 is TGCGCCAGCAGTGAGACAGGTCAAAATGAGCAGTTCTTC. Its translation is CASSETGQNEQFF.

This chain links TRBV19 with TRBJ1-2; 9 bases are shared with TRBD1. Germline loops: CDR1 LNHDA, CDR2 SQIVND (reference sequence). The V gene end was trimmed by 4 bases and the J gene end by 8 bases; junction bases not matched to a gene: 14. This CDR3 is built from 16 residues. The CDR3 protein is CASSTFRDRVIGGYTF. CDR3 nucleotides: TGTGCCAGTAGTACGTTCCGGGACAGGGTTATTGGAGGCTACACCTTC.

The CDR3 here is CASSEGSGSPYEQYF. The DNA of the CDR3 is TGTGCCAGCAGTGAAGGTTCAGGGTCCCCCTACGAGCAGTACTTC. The chain combines TRBV6-1 with TRBJ2-7; D is possibly TRBD1 (5 bases). This CDR3 has 15 amino acids. Germline V gene lookup returns CDR1 MNHNS and CDR2 SASEGT. The V and J ends lost 1 base and 2 bases respectively, with 12 bases between them.

This clone showed up just a few times. Other DNA sequences in this sample translate to the same CDR3. The chain uses TRBV15 and TRBJ1-5; 9 nucleotides match TRBD1. Germline V CDR1 and CDR2: LNHNV, YYDKDF (reference sequence). The CDR3 has 15 residues. Trimming cost V 3 bases and J 1 base; bases outside gene matches: 1. Here the CDR3 DNA reads TGTGCCACCAGCAGGGACAGGGGAAGCAATCAGCCCCAGCATTTT. It encodes CATSRDRGSNQPQHF.

The chain joins TRBV6-5 to TRBJ1-2; weak D call: TRBD1 (6 bases). Germline V gives CDR1 MNHEY, CDR2 SVGAGI. This CDR3 spans 15 amino acids. Trimming pared 6 bases from V and 6 bases from J, leaving 20 bases between. CDR3 nucleotide sequence: TGTGCCAGCAGGTCCCGGGGGGGCTTAAGAAATGGCTACACCTTC. This gives the protein CASRSRGGLRNGYTF.

The chain is built from TRBV19 and TRBJ1-1; 9 nucleotides agree with TRBD1. Germline assignment: CDR1 LNHDA and CDR2 SQIVND (reference sequence). CDR3 length: 14 amino acids. J lost 10 bases, V lost 5 bases, and 11 bases had no gene match. CDR3 sequence: CASSARDRDLRAFF. The CDR3 DNA is TGTGCCAGTAGTGCCCGGGACAGGGATTTAAGAGCTTTCTTT. Looking up the rest from reference TRBV19 and TRBJ1-1 gives the full variable domain: DGGITQSPKYLFRKEGQNVTLSCEQNLNHDAMYWYRQDPGQGLRLIYYSQIVNDFQKGDIAEGYSVSREKKESFPLTVTSAQKNPTAFYLCASSARDRDLRAFFGQGTRLTVV.

This rearrangement joins TRBV5-6 to TRBJ2-7, with 9 bases identical to TRBD1. Germline V gene data show CDR1 as SGHDT and CDR2 as YYEEEE. This CDR3 spans 14 amino acids. The junction had 6 bases not matched to a gene; V was cut back by 4 bases and J by 4 bases. DNA of the CDR3: TGTGCCAGCAGCCCGGAGGGACAGGGTTACGAGCAGTACTTC. It codes for CASSPEGQGYEQYF.

The gene calls are TRBV19 and TRBJ2-2, with TRBD1 identical over 9 bases. The CDR3 loop spans 15 amino acids. J gave up 2 bases and V 9 bases, and 7 bases lay outside the gene matches. The germline CDR1 and CDR2 sequences are LNHDA and SQIVND (reference sequence). The CDR3 spells CASALGQGNTGELFF. The CDR3, as DNA: TGTGCCAGCGCGCTGGGACAGGGCAACACCGGGGAGCTGTTTTTT.

The chain joins TRBV7-9 to TRBJ2-7, with 12 bases identical to TRBD1. The J call may not be correct, given that the DNA end is closer to TRBJ2-5. CDR1 is SEHNR, CDR2 FQNEAQ, per germline (reference sequence). The CDR3 runs to 16 residues. The CDR3 DNA follows: TGTGCCAGCAGCTTAGGAGGGACAGGGGGCAAGGAGACCCAGTACTTC. Amino acids: CASSLGGTGGKETQYF.